The TCR beta chain under discussion was sequenced for a study of cytomegalovirus exposure and HLA in healthy donors. General study findings and limits: When analyzed later, a missense DCLRE1C variant was found to be linked to TCR beta V- and J-gene trimming.

The CDR3 totals 13 residues. V lost 2 bases and J lost 5, with 9 bases in between. From germline, CDR1 is SEHNR and CDR2 FQNEAQ (reference sequence). The PCR employed 60 Vbeta primers together with 13 Jbeta primers. The table came from immunoSEQ multiplex PCR; TCRdb's copy has only in-frame clones and leaves some out. The sample holds approximately 100,000 clones; around 80% are singletons and the top ten take 2% to 3%. Regarding this clone: Its antigen is currently unknown.

The origin of this receptor is a middle-aged man in good health and CMV-seronegative. The chain has TRBV7-9 and TRBJ1-1; D gene ambiguous. Material for sequencing was PBMCs. The CDR3 DNA reads TGTGCCAGCAGCTTAAGTCGAGGGACTGAAGCTTTCTTT. Its translation: CASSLSRGTEAFF.